This TCR beta chain was identified during a study of T cell responses to AZD1222 COVID-19 vaccine. TCRdb's table, derived via immunoSEQ multiplex PCR, lists solely in-frame clones and lacks some. The repertoire holds around 140,000 clones, with 80% to 90% as singletons. CDR1 is DFQATT, CDR2 SNEGSKA, per germline (reference sequence). The CDR3 sequence is 11 residues long. Trimming pared 6 bases from V and 3 bases from J, leaving 5 bases between. About this clone itself: Its specificity is unknown.

Findings of the study overall: White British ancestry dominated among donors, who included more females, and clonal diversity was possibly underestimated.

This material consisted of peripheral blood, taken on day 0 of AZD1222 vaccination. J is TRBJ2-2 and V is TRBV20-1; TRBD2 is a possible D gene (5 bases). The sequence was collected from an adult in good health. The CDR3 loop is CSARDTGELFF. The CDR3 DNA follows: TGCAGTGCGAGGGACACCGGGGAGCTGTTTTTT.